The 27 T cell receptor beta chains below all came from one sample that was sequenced in a study of identical twins. A single record per CDR3 protein comes from TCRdb applying MiXCR to the 5' RACE reads. The profile covers 700,000 or so distinct CDR3 sequences, with 21% appearing a single time and 4.3% taken by the ten largest. These sequences were also reported in another study, on T cells expressing NK-cell markers.

The sample comprised PBMCs. The receptor set was obtained from a woman between 18 and 29 years old in good health.

The V call is TRBV20-1, the J call TRBJ1-4; no firm D call. The V and J ends lost 2 bases and 5 bases respectively, with 9 bases between them. Germline CDR1 is DFQATT and CDR2 is SNEGSKA (reference sequence). The CDR3 totals 13 residues. Here the CDR3 DNA reads TGCAGTGCTAGACAGGTTATAAATGAAAAACTGTTTTTT. It specifies CSARQVINEKLFF.

This clonotype appeared a few times. The chain couples TRBV20-1 to TRBJ2-2; 7 nucleotides line up with TRBD1. CDR1 and CDR2 from the germline V gene are DFQATT and SNEGSKA (reference sequence). J lost 5 bases, V lost 5 bases, and 5 bases had no gene match. The CDR3 contains 13 residues. CDR3 coding DNA: TGCAGTGCTCCGGGACAGCGTACCGGGGAGCTGTTTTTT. Translating gives CSAPGQRTGELFF.

This clonotype was counted only a few times. The chain employs TRBV7-8 and TRBJ1-1; D is perhaps TRBD1 (5 bases). The CDR3 is 14 residues long. Trimming shortened V by 5 bases and J by 3 bases, and 13 bases separated the two germline ends. CDR1 and CDR2 (germline): SGHVS, FQNEAQ. CDR3 protein: CASSSREADTEAFF. Written as DNA, the CDR3 is TGTGCCAGCAGCAGCAGGGAAGCGGACACTGAAGCTTTCTTT.

The chain uses TRBV28 and TRBJ2-3, with D tentatively TRBD2 (5 bases). Per the germline V gene, CDR1 is MDHEN and CDR2 is SYDVKM. V gave up 8 bases and J gave up 4 bases, with 10 bases separating them. The CDR3 covers 12 residues. The CDR3 here is CASRGWADTQYF. CDR3 sequence (DNA): TGTGCCAGCCGAGGGTGGGCAGATACGCAGTATTTT.

The rearrangement joins TRBV7-9 to TRBJ1-6; 11 bases line up with TRBD1. The CDR3 totals 15 residues. Trimming removed 3 bases from V and 9 bases from J; junction bases left unmatched: 4. Germline-derived CDR1 and CDR2 are SEHNR and FQNEAQ (reference sequence). The CDR3 DNA is TGTGCCAGCAGCTTCTGGACAGGGGGCTTTTCACCCCTCCACTTT. Translating gives CASSFWTGGFSPLHF.

This clonotype turned up a few times. The CDR3 DNA is TGTGCCAGCAGGAGAGCGGGGGAGGGCACCTACAATGAGCAGTTCTTC. Translating gives CASRRAGEGTYNEQFF. The chain recombines TRBV7-2 with TRBJ2-1, with 8 bases that match TRBD2. The V segment lost 6 bases and the J segment 2 bases; nucleotides outside the gene matches: 9. The germline V gene encodes CDR1 SGHTA and CDR2 FQGNSA. The CDR3 loop spans 16 amino acids. The whole variable domain, filled in from reference TRBV7-2 and TRBJ2-1, reads GAGVSQSPSNKVTEKGKDVELRCDPISGHTALYWYRQSLGQGLEFLIYFQGNSAPDKSGLPSDRFSAERTGGSVSTLTIQRTQQEDSAVYLCASRRAGEGTYNEQFFGPGTRLTVL.

The genes are TRBV20-1 and TRBJ2-1, with D tentatively TRBD2 (6 bases). The germline CDR1 and CDR2 sequences are DFQATT and SNEGSKA (reference sequence). This CDR3 comprises 14 residues. V lost 6 bases to trimming and J lost 0 bases, with 12 bases between them. The CDR3 DNA sequence: TGCAGTGCAACCCTAGCGAACTCCTACAATGAGCAGTTCTTC. This translates into CSATLANSYNEQFF.

A few counts support this clonotype. V gene TRBV6-1 combines with J gene TRBJ1-2, with D perhaps matching TRBD1 (5 bases). Germline CDR1 is MNHNS and CDR2 is SASEGT. V shed 8 bases and J shed 1 base, with 11 bases lying between them. The CDR3 length is 13 residues. This CDR3 is CASAMGVNYGYTF. The CDR3 region has the DNA TGTGCCAGCGCGATGGGGGTTAACTATGGCTACACCTTC.

Only a few counts were recorded for this clonotype. The chain combines TRBV7-9 with TRBJ1-2, with D possibly being TRBD1 (6 bases). CDR1 and CDR2 from the germline V gene are SEHNR and FQNEAQ (reference sequence). Trimming took 5 bases from V and 7 from J, leaving 14 bases between them. The CDR3 has 13 residues. DNA for the CDR3: TGTGCCAGCAGCCACCTTAGCAGGGGTGGCTACACCTTC. Amino acids: CASSHLSRGGYTF.

This clonotype was seen a handful of times. The chain links TRBV6-5 to TRBJ1-5, with a weak D call TRBD1 (6 bases). Germline CDR1 MNHEY, CDR2 SVGAGI. Trimming pared 2 bases from V and 9 bases from J, leaving 17 bases between. CDR3 length: 15 residues. The CDR3 sequence: CASSYPGTKSSPQHF. The CDR3 DNA follows: TGTGCCAGCAGTTACCCCGGGACAAAAAGTTCGCCCCAGCATTTT.

The chain employs TRBV7-2 and TRBJ2-7; the match to TRBD2 covers 9 bases. This CDR3 is built from 15 residues. Germline V gives CDR1 SGHTA, CDR2 FQGNSA. Trimming at V came to 6 bases and at J to 0 bases, leaving 6 bases not matched to a gene. Written as DNA, the CDR3 is TGTGCCAGCAGATCCGGACTAGCGAACTCCTACGAGCAGTACTTC. Translated, it gives CASRSGLANSYEQYF.

The V and J genes are TRBV15 and TRBJ2-5; 7 positions match TRBD1. Germline V CDR1 and CDR2: LNHNV, YYDKDF (reference sequence). J was trimmed by 1 base and V by 3 bases; bases with no gene match: 2. This CDR3 has 14 amino acids. CDR3 sequence: CATSRGTAQETQYF. CDR3 in DNA: TGTGCCACCAGCAGGGGGACAGCCCAAGAGACCCAGTACTTC. Full variable domain (missing parts from reference TRBV15 and TRBJ2-5): DAMVIQNPRYQVTQFGKPVTLSCSQTLNHNVMYWYQQKSSQAPKLLFHYYDKDFNNEADTPDNFQSRRPNTSFCFLDIRSPGLGDTAMYLCATSRGTAQETQYFGPGTRLLVL.

This clonotype was seen only a few times. The genes are TRBV12-3 or TRBV12-4 and TRBJ1-2, with TRBD1 identical over 9 bases. With 4 bases clipped from V and 8 bases from J, the junction kept 5 bases outside the gene matches. The CDR3 length is 13 residues. The CDR3 DNA follows: TGTGCCAGCAGTTCAGGACAGGGGTTCGGCTACACCTTC. As protein: CASSSGQGFGYTF.

This clonotype appeared once. This chain connects TRBV10-3 to TRBJ2-1; 10 bases match TRBD2. Per the germline V gene, CDR1 is ENHRY and CDR2 is SYGVKD. The CDR3 is made up of 15 amino acids. J gave up 10 bases and V 2 bases, and 8 bases lay outside the gene matches. CDR3 residues: CAISEISGGAGEQFF. The CDR3 region has the DNA TGTGCCATCAGTGAGATCAGCGGGGGGGCCGGGGAGCAGTTCTTC.

The chain joins TRBV20-1 to TRBJ1-2; D is undetermined. Germline V gene data show CDR1 as DFQATT and CDR2 as SNEGSKA (reference sequence). V was clipped by 3 bases and J by 4 bases, with 9 bases between them. The CDR3 is made up of 12 amino acids. The CDR3 spells CSASAGPYGYTF. CDR3 nucleotide sequence: TGCAGTGCTAGTGCGGGTCCCTATGGCTACACCTTC.

Only a few counts were recorded for this clonotype. The rearrangement uses TRBV7-6 and TRBJ2-7; D is undetermined. The CDR3 has 12 residues. Per germline, CDR1 SGHVS and CDR2 FNYEAQ. The ends were cut back, 3 bases at V and 6 bases at J, with 9 bases in the middle. The CDR3: CASSFGRTEQYF. The CDR3 DNA sequence: TGTGCCAGCAGCTTCGGTCGGACCGAGCAGTACTTC.

The V gene is TRBV9, the J gene TRBJ1-1; TRBD1 agrees at 7 bases. V shed 3 bases, J shed 5 bases, and the junction held 4 bases outside the gene matches. The germline CDR1 and CDR2 sequences are SGDLS and YYNGEE. There are 13 residues in the CDR3. CDR3 sequence reads: CASSGTGLTEAFF. DNA of the CDR3: TGTGCCAGCAGCGGGACAGGTTTGACTGAAGCTTTCTTT. The entire variable domain, with the rest obtained from reference TRBV9 and TRBJ1-1, is as follows: DSGVTQTPKHLITATGQRVTLRCSPRSGDLSVYWYQQSLDQGLQFLIQYYNGEERAKGNILERFSAQQFPDLHSELNLSSLELGDSALYFCASSGTGLTEAFFGQGTRLTVV.

This clonotype was observed a few times. This chain connects TRBV9 to TRBJ2-7; 11 nucleotides align to TRBD2. The J segment lost 3 bases and the V segment lost 2 bases, leaving 1 base of the junction unmatched. The CDR3 consists of 14 residues. Germline CDR1 reads SGDLS; CDR2 reads YYNGEE. This chain's CDR3 is CASSVGLAGYEQYF. The CDR3 DNA follows: TGTGCCAGCAGCGTCGGACTAGCGGGCTACGAGCAGTACTTC.

This clonotype came up many times. The V call is TRBV29-1, the J call TRBJ2-1, with a possible D match to TRBD2 (5 bases). The V end was cut by 2 bases, the J end by 3 bases, with 20 bases between. CDR1 and CDR2 from the germline V gene are SQVTM and ANQGSEA. This CDR3 contains 17 residues. The CDR3 loop is CSVETIDTERNYNEQFF. The CDR3 DNA reads as TGCAGCGTTGAAACTATTGACACGGAGCGGAACTACAATGAGCAGTTCTTC.

This clonotype showed up just a few times. The chain couples TRBV12-3 or TRBV12-4 to TRBJ2-7; 8 nucleotides line up with TRBD1. The CDR3 is 17 residues long. V lost 6 bases and J lost 0; bases outside the gene matches: 13. The CDR3 spells CASSLPIGDRTSYEQYF. In DNA form, the CDR3 reads TGTGCCAGCAGCCTCCCGATAGGGGACAGGACCTCCTACGAGCAGTACTTC.

The V gene is TRBV5-5, the J gene TRBJ1-1; D perhaps matches TRBD1 (6 bases). There are 17 residues in the CDR3. Trimming shortened V by 4 bases and J by 0 bases, and 19 bases separated the two germline ends. Germline loops: CDR1 SGHKS, CDR2 YYEKEE (reference sequence). CDR3 in DNA: TGTGCCAGCAGCCAGCACCTAAGACAGGTTATGAACACTGAAGCTTTCTTT. Translated: CASSQHLRQVMNTEAFF.

This clonotype has a count of ten or more. The chain joins TRBV12-3 or TRBV12-4 to TRBJ2-5; a possible D gene is TRBD2 (7 bases). V lost 3 bases, J lost 7 bases, and 15 bases lay in between. The CDR3 length is 14 residues. The CDR3: CASSFGGARVTQYF. The CDR3 DNA follows: TGTGCCAGCAGTTTTGGGGGGGCGCGGGTGACCCAGTACTTC.

This chain joins TRBV20-1 and TRBJ2-3, with TRBD2 identical over 7 bases. The germline V gene encodes CDR1 DFQATT and CDR2 SNEGSKA (reference sequence). The CDR3 runs to 12 residues. Unmatched junction bases numbered 5, after V lost 7 bases and J lost 4 bases. CDR3 bases: TGCAGTGTCGGGAGGAGCGCAGATACGCAGTATTTT. It yields the protein CSVGRSADTQYF.

The V and J genes are TRBV27 and TRBJ2-7; D is uncertain. CDR1 and CDR2 from the germline V gene are MNHEY and SMNVEV (reference sequence). This CDR3 has 16 amino acids. Trimming took off 3 bases at V and 0 bases at J, with 15 bases between the two ends. CDR3 sequence reads: CASSFRGHPSSYEQYF. The DNA for the CDR3 is TGTGCCAGCAGTTTTCGAGGCCATCCTAGCTCCTACGAGCAGTACTTC.

This clonotype turned up a few times. The gene calls are TRBV4-1 and TRBJ2-1; 7 bases map to TRBD2. Germline V gene sequence: CDR1 MGHRA, CDR2 YSYEKL. The CDR3 has 15 residues. Trimming cost V 2 bases and J 4 bases; bases outside gene matches: 5. The CDR3, as DNA: TGCGCCAGCAGCCAATTGGGAGGGCAGTACAATGAGCAGTTCTTC. It specifies CASSQLGGQYNEQFF.

The chain links TRBV20-1 to TRBJ2-1; 10 nucleotides agree with TRBD2. The V gene's germline CDR1 is DFQATT and CDR2 SNEGSKA (reference sequence). There are 15 residues in the CDR3. V shed 3 bases, J shed 5 bases, and the junction held 7 bases outside the gene matches. CDR3 amino acids: CSASRTSGLNNEQFF. CDR3 DNA sequence: TGCAGTGCTAGTCGGACTAGCGGACTAAACAATGAGCAGTTCTTC.

J is TRBJ2-1 and V is TRBV20-1, with 9 bases aligning to TRBD2. With 0 bases clipped from V and 4 bases from J, the junction kept 7 bases outside the gene matches. Looked up from germline, CDR1 is DFQATT and CDR2 is SNEGSKA (reference sequence). CDR3 size: 16 residues. The CDR3 is CSARDVAGDLYNEQFF. The CDR3 DNA sequence: TGCAGTGCTAGAGATGTAGCGGGGGATTTATACAATGAGCAGTTCTTC.